This T cell receptor (beta chain) was identified during a study of B cell selection in AIRE deficiency (dated by TCRdb to about 2019). For the wider study: Researchers compared the TCRbeta repertoires of sorted blood CD4+ conventional T cells and regulatory T cells from AIRE-deficient patients with the corresponding repertoires from healthy controls. The TCR-sequenced cohort comprised roughly 5 AIRE-deficient APECED patients and roughly 5 healthy control donors. Overall results and qualifications from the work: Only TCRbeta chains were sequenced, and about 33% of the Treg sequences shared among healthy donors were also detected in healthy Tconv cells, possibly owing to differing TCRalpha chains. Shared Treg sequences had shorter CDR3s, which reflects a bias toward rearrangements containing few non-templated nucleotide insertions. Roughly a third of the Treg TCRbeta sequences shared among healthy donors were found in patient Tconv cells, which suggests that Treg-biased clones were diverted into the Tconv compartment. In AIRE-deficient patients, Tconv and Treg cells had TCRBV gene usage, CDR3 length and TCR diversity comparable to those in healthy donors. Among around 3,500 shared Treg TCRbeta sequences, about 30% were found to be shared only among healthy donors and around 9.7% only among patients, suggesting that Treg selection is less efficient in the absence of AIRE.

Worth noting for this clone: Its recognized antigen is unknown. Base qualities are not at hand, and no much larger clone is one base apart.

CD4+CD127+ cells were sorted as the conventional CD4 T cell population. The AIRE-deficient patients had APECED syndrome. A FACSAria flow cytometer was used to sort the Tconv and Treg cells intended for TCRbeta sequencing. The sorted cells were collected in 5-ml round-bottom polystyrene tubes, and the dry cell pellets were frozen at -80 degrees C prior to sequencing. Reading from cysteine to phenylalanine, the CDR3 counts 15 amino acids. The only DNA kept is the CDR3, 45 bases in frame from the first base. V is clipped by 0 bases and J by 2 bases, and the sequence between their germline boundaries is 9 bases long. For CDR1 and CDR2, the germline V gene lists SGDLS and YYNGEE. The immunoSEQ platform was used to sequence the TCRbeta chains. The published analysis was carried out like this. When conventional T cell repertoires were pooled, 85,000 to 120,000 distinct in-frame TCRbeta sequences were obtained from patients and 13.4x10^4 from healthy donors. Treg TCRbeta sequences found in two or more individuals were classed as public, and these public Treg TCRbeta sequences were then looked for in Tconv repertoires. To test for differences between groups, Mann-Whitney U tests with Bonferroni-Dunn correction were run in GraphPad Prism 7.03. TCRdb obtained this table from immuneACCESS and retained in-frame rearrangements with V and J assigned. These tables miss some clones; where compared with another copy, unresolved V genes account for less than half of the shortfall, and the remainder is unexplained. The V and J calls and clone size are taken from that table; D and trimming were inferred from the DNA. In all, the sample holds about 20,000 clones, and roughly 97% of those were seen once. Roughly 0.3% of the sample comes from the top ten.

This sequence was found in a human donor with AIRE deficiency. Recombination connected TRBV9 to TRBJ1-3; the D gene identity is not certain. Input material: conventional CD4+ T cells sorted from PBMCs. The DNA sequence is as follows: TGTGCCAGCAGCGTAGAACGGGAGGCTGGAAACACCATATATTTT. Translation gives CASSVEREAGNTIYF. Outside the CDR3, residues come from the reference TRBV9 and TRBJ1-3 proteins, so the full variable domain is: DSGVTQTPKHLITATGQRVTLRCSPRSGDLSVYWYQQSLDQGLQFLIQYYNGEERAKGNILERFSAQQFPDLHSELNLSSLELGDSALYFCASSVEREAGNTIYFGEGSWLTVV.